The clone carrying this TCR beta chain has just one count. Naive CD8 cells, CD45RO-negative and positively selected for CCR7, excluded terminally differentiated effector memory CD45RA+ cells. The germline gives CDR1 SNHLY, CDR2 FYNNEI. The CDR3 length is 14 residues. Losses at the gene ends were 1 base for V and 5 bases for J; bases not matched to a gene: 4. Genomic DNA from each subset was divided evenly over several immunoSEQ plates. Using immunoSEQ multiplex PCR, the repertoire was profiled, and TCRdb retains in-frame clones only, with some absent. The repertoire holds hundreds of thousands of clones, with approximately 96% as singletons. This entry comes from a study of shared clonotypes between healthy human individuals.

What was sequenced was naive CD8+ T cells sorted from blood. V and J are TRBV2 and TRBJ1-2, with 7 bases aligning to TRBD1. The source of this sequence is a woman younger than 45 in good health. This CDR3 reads CASSEGDSFYGYTF. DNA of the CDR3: TGTGCCAGCAGTGAAGGGGACAGTTTTTATGGCTACACCTTC.